The TCR beta chain under discussion was sequenced for a study of T cell repertoires in cytomegalovirus infection. Whole-study context: Recently identified HLA-C-restricted CMV epitopes were among the peptides used.

TCRdb re-called the reads with MiXCR, one entry per CDR3 protein. The sample carries 700,000 to 850,000 distinct CDR3 sequences, around a third recorded once. A note on this clonotype: The antigen is not known.

V lost 4 bases to trimming and J lost 4 bases, with 7 bases between them. This CDR3 comprises 12 residues. Germline V lookup: CDR1 SGHDN, CDR2 FVKESK. This specimen was cultured CD8+ T cells from PBMCs, taken from culture after CMV antigen stimulation. This receptor was obtained from a human donor in good health (CMV status not recorded). Some clones in this sample may be carry-over from other donors' samples. The J gene is TRBJ1-2, the V gene TRBV14, with D possibly matching TRBD1 (5 bases). The CDR3 is CASSRGTYGYTF. CDR3 sequence (DNA): TGTGCCAGCAGCCGAGGGACCTATGGCTACACCTTC.